Presented here are 18 T cell receptor beta chains from one specimen sequenced in a study of cytomegalovirus exposure and HLA in healthy donors. The assay was immunoSEQ multiplex PCR, and TCRdb's table has in-frame clones only and misses some. The top ten hold around 1.2% of the sample, which has 200,000 to 300,000 clones, approximately 83% seen once. Sample: PBMCs. These receptor sequences come from a woman in her thirties in good health and CMV-seropositive.

V and J are TRBV6-1 and TRBJ2-1, with 14 positions matching TRBD2. The V and J ends lost 6 bases and 8 bases, in that order; junction bases with no gene match: 6. The CDR3 is 15 residues long. Germline values: CDR1 MNHNS, CDR2 SASEGT. CDR3 in DNA: TGTGCCAGCAGAGGGGGGACTAGCGGGAGTTATGAGCAGTTCTTC. This codes for CASRGGTSGSYEQFF.

The genes are TRBV6-5 and TRBJ2-7; D possibly corresponds to TRBD1 (5 bases). Per germline, CDR1 MNHEY and CDR2 SVGAGI. Trimming removed 2 bases from V and 4 bases from J, with 12 bases in between. CDR3 length: 14 amino acids. As DNA, the CDR3 is TGTGCCAGCAGTTACGGCCAGGGAAAGTACGAGCAGTACTTC. Amino acid sequence: CASSYGQGKYEQYF.

The J gene is TRBJ2-2, the V gene TRBV5-1; D may be TRBD1 (6 bases). The CDR3 length is 14 residues. CDR1 is SGHRS and CDR2 is YFSETQ in the germline V gene. V lost 7 bases, J lost 0 bases, and 10 bases lay in between. CDR3 protein: CASQGHANTGELFF. In DNA form, the CDR3 reads TGCGCCAGCCAGGGGCACGCGAACACCGGGGAGCTGTTTTTT.

The V and J genes are TRBV19 and TRBJ2-2; D is ambiguous. CDR3 length equals 13 residues. Trimming stripped 2 bases from V and 2 bases from J, with 3 bases between. Germline CDR1 reads LNHDA; CDR2 reads SQIVND (reference sequence). The DNA of the CDR3 is TGTGCCAGTAGTATAACAAACACCGGGGAGCTGTTTTTT. Protein: CASSITNTGELFF.

The rearrangement uses TRBV2 and TRBJ1-5, with D perhaps matching TRBD1 (6 bases). The CDR3 is made up of 15 amino acids. With 6 bases removed from V and 2 bases from J, the gap between germline ends came to 14 bases. Germline V gene data show CDR1 as SNHLY and CDR2 as FYNNEI. The CDR3 protein is CASRWIGGGNQPQHF. The DNA of the CDR3 is TGTGCCAGCAGATGGATAGGGGGGGGCAATCAGCCCCAGCATTTT.

The chain employs TRBV30 and TRBJ1-1; possible D gene TRBD1, 6 bases. Trimming removed 2 bases from V and 3 bases from J, with 16 bases in between. The CDR3 covers 15 residues. In germline, CDR1 is GTSNPN, CDR2 SVGIG (reference sequence). The DNA of the CDR3 is TGTGCCTGGAGTTGGCGTCAGGGGACCTACACTGAAGCTTTCTTT. This translates into CAWSWRQGTYTEAFF.

The chain employs TRBV5-1 and TRBJ1-2, with 7 nucleotides matching TRBD1. From germline, CDR1 is SGHRS and CDR2 YFSETQ. J gave up 1 base and V 4 bases, and 4 bases lay outside the gene matches. This CDR3 comprises 14 residues. CDR3 amino acids: CASSRDSLNYGYTF. CDR3 in DNA: TGCGCCAGCAGCCGGGACAGCCTTAACTATGGCTACACCTTC. The whole variable domain, remainder taken from reference TRBV5-1 and TRBJ1-2, is KAGVTQTPRYLIKTRGQQVTLSCSPISGHRSVSWYQQTPGQGLQFLFEYFSETQRNKGNFPGRFSGRQFSNSRSEMNVSTLELGDSALYLCASSRDSLNYGYTFGSGTRLTVV.

DNA for the CDR3: TGTGCCAGCAGCGTAGTAGGGGGTCAAGAGACCCAGTACTTC. It codes for CASSVVGGQETQYF. This rearrangement joins TRBV9 to TRBJ2-5; possibly TRBD1 for D (6 bases). V gave up 0 bases and J gave up 2 bases, with 8 bases separating them. CDR3 length equals 14 residues. Germline assignment: CDR1 SGDLS and CDR2 YYNGEE.

The chain carries TRBV20-1 and TRBJ1-2; weak D call: TRBD1 (5 bases). Trimming took off 6 bases at V and 7 bases at J, with 12 bases between the two ends. The germline V gene encodes CDR1 DFQATT and CDR2 SNEGSKA (reference sequence). This CDR3 has 11 residues. This CDR3 reads CSALRDGGYTF. DNA of the CDR3: TGCAGTGCCCTGCGGGACGGTGGCTACACCTTC.

This chain uses TRBV18 with TRBJ2-1; D gene unclear. Between the trimmed V and J ends, which lost 2 bases and 9 bases, there was a span of 11 bases. Per the germline V gene, CDR1 is KGHSH and CDR2 is LQKENI. The CDR3 has 13 residues. CDR3 residues: CASSPTESSEQFF. DNA for the CDR3: TGTGCCAGCTCACCAACGGAGTCTAGTGAGCAGTTCTTC.

This chain links TRBV7-8 with TRBJ2-7, with 10 positions matching TRBD2. V gave up 5 bases and J gave up 2 bases; unmatched junction bases: 6. This CDR3 spans 15 amino acids. Looked up from germline, CDR1 is SGHVS and CDR2 is FQNEAQ. CDR3 region: CASSPGLAPTYEQYF. In nucleotides, the CDR3 is TGTGCCAGCAGCCCGGGACTAGCGCCTACCTACGAGCAGTACTTC.

V is TRBV6-1 and J is TRBJ1-4, with TRBD1 identical over 7 bases. The V gene's germline CDR1 is MNHNS and CDR2 SASEGT. Losses at the gene ends were 6 bases for V and 8 bases for J; bases not matched to a gene: 12. This CDR3 spans 15 amino acids. The DNA of the CDR3 is TGTGCCAGCAGCTTCACCGGGACAGCAAAAGAAAAACTGTTTTTT. It is translated as CASSFTGTAKEKLFF.

The V call is TRBV6-1, the J call TRBJ1-1; D remains unclear. CDR3 length: 15 residues. Germline-derived CDR1 and CDR2 are MNHNS and SASEGT. V dropped 1 base and J dropped 1 base, with 10 bases sitting between them. CDR3 in amino acids: CASSEEGRSNTEAFF. CDR3 DNA: TGTGCCAGCAGTGAAGAAGGGAGGTCGAACACTGAAGCTTTCTTT.

The chain joins TRBV9 to TRBJ2-7, with TRBD2 as a possible D gene (6 bases). The CDR3 contains 14 residues. V lost 6 bases and J 2 bases, leaving 15 bases between the germline ends. The V gene's germline CDR1 is SGDLS and CDR2 YYNGEE. The CDR3: CASNLGGITYEQYF. The DNA for the CDR3 is TGTGCCAGCAATTTAGGCGGGATTACCTACGAGCAGTACTTC. The whole variable domain, remainder taken from reference TRBV9 and TRBJ2-7, is DSGVTQTPKHLITATGQRVTLRCSPRSGDLSVYWYQQSLDQGLQFLIQYYNGEERAKGNILERFSAQQFPDLHSELNLSSLELGDSALYFCASNLGGITYEQYFGPGTRLTVT.

The chain carries TRBV5-1 and TRBJ1-1; D is ambiguous. The CDR3 extends over 12 amino acids. CDR1 is SGHRS, CDR2 YFSETQ, per germline. Trimming left V 5 bases short and J 5 bases short, with 10 bases between. The CDR3 sequence is CASRAGRTEAFF. The CDR3 DNA reads as TGCGCCAGCAGGGCCGGCAGGACTGAAGCTTTCTTT.

The chain employs TRBV28 and TRBJ1-4; 8 bases match TRBD1. This CDR3 region has 12 residues. Trimming removed 4 bases from V and 11 bases from J; junction bases left unmatched: 3. Looked up from germline, CDR1 is MDHEN and CDR2 is SYDVKM. This chain's CDR3 is CASSSRTGKLFF. The CDR3 DNA is TGTGCCAGCAGTTCCAGGACAGGGAAACTGTTTTTT.

This chain uses TRBV11-3 with TRBJ2-7, with 7 positions matching TRBD2. This CDR3 has 16 residues. The J segment lost 1 base and the V segment lost 1 base, leaving 7 bases of the junction unmatched. Germline lookup yields CDR1 SGHNT and CDR2 YENEEA. The CDR3 region has the DNA TGTGCCAGCAGCTTAGGGGGCGGGAGCGGTTCCTACGAGCAGTACTTC. Amino acid sequence: CASSLGGGSGSYEQYF.

The chain recombines TRBV6-6 with TRBJ2-7, with TRBD2 matching over 9 bases. The V gene end was trimmed by 2 bases and the J gene end by 5 bases; junction bases not matched to a gene: 7. This CDR3 has 15 residues. From germline, CDR1 is MNHNY and CDR2 SVGAGI (reference sequence). This CDR3 is CASSYTSGRSNEQYF. CDR3 nucleotide sequence: TGTGCCAGCAGTTACACGAGCGGGAGGAGCAACGAGCAGTACTTC.